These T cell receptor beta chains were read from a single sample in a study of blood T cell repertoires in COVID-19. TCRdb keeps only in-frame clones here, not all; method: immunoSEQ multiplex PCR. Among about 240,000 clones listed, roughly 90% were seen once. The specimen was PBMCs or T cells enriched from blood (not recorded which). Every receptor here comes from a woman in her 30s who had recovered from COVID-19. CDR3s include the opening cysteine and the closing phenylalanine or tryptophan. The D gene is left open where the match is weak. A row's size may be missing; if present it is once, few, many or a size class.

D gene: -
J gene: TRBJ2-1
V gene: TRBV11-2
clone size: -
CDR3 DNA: TGTGCCAGCAGCCGCCCCGGGACACCCCGGGCCATGGGCGGCAATGAGCAGTTCTTC
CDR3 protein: CASSRPGTPRAMGGNEQFF

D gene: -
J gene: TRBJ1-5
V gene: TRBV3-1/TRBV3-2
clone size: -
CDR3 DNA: TGTGCCAGCAGCCAGGGACTTGGTCAGCCCCAGCATTTT
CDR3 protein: CASSQGLGQPQHF

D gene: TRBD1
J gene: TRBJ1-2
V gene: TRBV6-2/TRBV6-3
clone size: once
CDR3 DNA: TGTGCCAGCAGTTCGCCCCGGGACAGGGCCGACGGCTACACCTTC
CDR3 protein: CASSSPRDRADGYTF

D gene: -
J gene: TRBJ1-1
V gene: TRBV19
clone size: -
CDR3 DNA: TGTGCCAGTAGTACCCTCCTAAATCCCGAGAACACTGAAGCTTTCTTT
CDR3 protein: CASSTLLNPENTEAFF

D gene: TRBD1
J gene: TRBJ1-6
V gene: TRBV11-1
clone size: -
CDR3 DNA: TGTGCCAGCAGCACTGGACAGGGCGCTTCACCCCTCCACTTT
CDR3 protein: CASSTGQGASPLHF

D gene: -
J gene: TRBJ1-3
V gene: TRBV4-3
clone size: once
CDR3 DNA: TGCGCCAGCAGCCAAGATCCTGCAGGCGTCCTTGGAAACACCATATATTTT
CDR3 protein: CASSQDPAGVLGNTIYF

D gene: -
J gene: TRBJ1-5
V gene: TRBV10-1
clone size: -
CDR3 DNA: TGCGCCAGCAGTGACCCCATTCGGACGGACTCCAATCAGCCCCAGCATTTT
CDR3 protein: CASSDPIRTDSNQPQHF

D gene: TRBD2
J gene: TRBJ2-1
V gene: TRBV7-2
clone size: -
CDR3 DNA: TGTGCCAGCAGCTTAGCGCTTGACGGGAGGGCCGGGTCTGAGCAGTTCTTC
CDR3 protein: CASSLALDGRAGSEQFF

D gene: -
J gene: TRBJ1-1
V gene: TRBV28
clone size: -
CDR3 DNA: TGTGCCAGCAGTTTCCCCACCGGACATTACACTGAAGCTTTCTTT
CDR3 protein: CASSFPTGHYTEAFF

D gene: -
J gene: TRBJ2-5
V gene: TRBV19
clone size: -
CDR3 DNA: TGTGCCAGTAGTCCCCGAGTCGGACAGCTAGAGACCCAGTACTTC
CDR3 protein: CASSPRVGQLETQYF

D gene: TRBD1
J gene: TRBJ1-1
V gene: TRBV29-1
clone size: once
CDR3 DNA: TGCAGCAGTGGGACAGGGAACACTGAAGCTTTCTTT
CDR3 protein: CSSGTGNTEAFF

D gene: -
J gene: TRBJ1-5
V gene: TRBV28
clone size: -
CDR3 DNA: TGTGCCAGCAGCCGGTTCACAGGGAAATATCAGCCCCAGCATTTT
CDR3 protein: CASSRFTGKYQPQHF

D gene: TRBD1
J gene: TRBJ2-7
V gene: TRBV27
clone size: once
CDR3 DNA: TGTGCCACTTGGGGGAAGGGGGCGAGGGACGAGCAGTACTTC
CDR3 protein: CATWGKGARDEQYF

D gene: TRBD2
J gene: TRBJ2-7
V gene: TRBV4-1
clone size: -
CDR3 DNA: TGCGCCAGCAGCCGGCTAGCGGGATCTCTGGACGAGCAGTACTTC
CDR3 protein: CASSRLAGSLDEQYF

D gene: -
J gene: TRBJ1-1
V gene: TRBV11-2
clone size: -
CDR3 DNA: TGTGCCAGCAGCTTCACAGGGAACACTGAAGCTTTCTTT
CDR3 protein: CASSFTGNTEAFF

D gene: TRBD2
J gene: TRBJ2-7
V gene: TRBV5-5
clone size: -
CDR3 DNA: TGTGCCAGCAGTTTAGGGTGGTCGGGCGGGAGACGGGAGCAGTACTTC
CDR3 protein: CASSLGWSGGRREQYF

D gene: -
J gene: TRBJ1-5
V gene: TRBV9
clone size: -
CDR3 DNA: TGTGCCAGCAGCGTAGGTGGCAGCAATCAGCCCCAGCATTTT
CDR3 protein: CASSVGGSNQPQHF

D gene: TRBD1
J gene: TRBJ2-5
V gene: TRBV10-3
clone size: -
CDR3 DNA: TGTGCCATCAGTGACCAACGAGGACAGGGCACTAAAGAGACCCAGTACTTC
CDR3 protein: CAISDQRGQGTKETQYF

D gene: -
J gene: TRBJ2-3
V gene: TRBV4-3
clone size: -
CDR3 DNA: TGCGCCAGCAGCCAAGGCGGGACCAGCACAGATACGCAGTATTTT
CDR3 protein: CASSQGGTSTDTQYF

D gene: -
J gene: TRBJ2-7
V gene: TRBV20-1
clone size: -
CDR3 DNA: TGCAGTGCTAGAACAGCTTACGAGCAGTACTTC
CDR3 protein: CSARTAYEQYF

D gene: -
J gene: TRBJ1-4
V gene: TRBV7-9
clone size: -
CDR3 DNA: TGTGCCAGCAGCCCAGGGCGGACTAATGAAAAACTGTTTTTT
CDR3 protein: CASSPGRTNEKLFF

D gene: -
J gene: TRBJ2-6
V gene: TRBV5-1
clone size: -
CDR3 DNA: TGCGCCAGCAGCTCGAGCAGGGTCCTCTCTGGGGCCAACGTCCTGACTTTC
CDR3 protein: CASSSSRVLSGANVLTF

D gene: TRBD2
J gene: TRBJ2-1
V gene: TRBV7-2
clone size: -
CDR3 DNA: TGTGCCAGCAGCTTACTCCTAGCGGGAGGGCCCATCTGGAATGAGCAGTTCTTC
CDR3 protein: CASSLLLAGGPIWNEQFF

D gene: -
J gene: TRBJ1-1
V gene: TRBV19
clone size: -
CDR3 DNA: TGTGCCAGTAGTATCGTTTCCAGGGTCGCTGAAGCTTTCTTT
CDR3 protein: CASSIVSRVAEAFF

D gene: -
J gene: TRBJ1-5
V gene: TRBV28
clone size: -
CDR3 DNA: TGTGCCAGCAGCTATAGCAATCAGCCCCAGCATTTT
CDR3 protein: CASSYSNQPQHF

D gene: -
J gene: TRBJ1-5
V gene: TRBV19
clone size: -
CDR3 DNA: TGTGCCACAAGGTCCGACAGGCTAAATCAGCCCCAGCATTTT
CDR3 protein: CATRSDRLNQPQHF

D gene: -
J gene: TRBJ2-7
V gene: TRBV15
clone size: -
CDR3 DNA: TGTGCCACCAGTTTAGGGACTTCCAGGGTAGACGAGCAGTACTTC
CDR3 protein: CATSLGTSRVDEQYF

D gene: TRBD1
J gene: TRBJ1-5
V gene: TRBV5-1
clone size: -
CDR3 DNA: TGCGCCAGCAGACGGGACAGAAATAGCAATCAGCCCCAGCATTTT
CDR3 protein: CASRRDRNSNQPQHF

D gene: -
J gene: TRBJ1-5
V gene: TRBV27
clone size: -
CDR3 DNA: TGTGCCAGCAGTTCGACAAGGACAGCTCTCCGTTCCTCTAATATTCTCAATCAGCCCCAGCATTTT
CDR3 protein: CASSSTRTALRSSNILNQPQHF

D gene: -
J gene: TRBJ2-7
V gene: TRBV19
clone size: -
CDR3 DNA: TGTGCCAGTAGTGTCGCGGGGGCCCCCACCTACGAGCAGTACTTC
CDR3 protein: CASSVAGAPTYEQYF

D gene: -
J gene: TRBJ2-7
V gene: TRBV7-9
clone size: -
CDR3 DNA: TGTGCCAGCAGCCCTCGTGGGAGCTCCTACGAGCAGTACTTC
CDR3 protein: CASSPRGSSYEQYF

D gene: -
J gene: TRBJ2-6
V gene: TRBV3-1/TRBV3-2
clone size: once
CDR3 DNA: TGTGCCAGCAGCCAAATGGCCTCATACTCTGGGGCCAACGTCCTGACTTTC
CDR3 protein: CASSQMASYSGANVLTF

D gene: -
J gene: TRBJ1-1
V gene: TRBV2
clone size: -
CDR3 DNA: TGTGCCAGCATGGAGTTGAACACTGAAGCTTTCTTT
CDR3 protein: CASMELNTEAFF

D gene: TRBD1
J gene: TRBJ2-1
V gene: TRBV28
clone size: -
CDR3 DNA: TGTGCCAGCAGATTAGGACAGGCGAATGAGCAGTTCTTC
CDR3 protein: CASRLGQANEQFF

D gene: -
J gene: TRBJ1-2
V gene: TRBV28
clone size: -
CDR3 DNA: TGTGCCAGCATAAAGGACATCTTTCGAGCTAACTATGGCTACACCTTC
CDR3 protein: CASIKDIFRANYGYTF

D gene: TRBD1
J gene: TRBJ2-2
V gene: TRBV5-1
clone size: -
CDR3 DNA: TGCGCCAGCAGCCCATCGGGGACAGGGAACACCGGGGAGCTGTTTTTT
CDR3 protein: CASSPSGTGNTGELFF

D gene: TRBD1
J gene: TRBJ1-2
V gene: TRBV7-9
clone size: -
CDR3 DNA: TGTGCCAGCAGCCCGGTACAGGGGTCTGGCTACACCTTC
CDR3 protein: CASSPVQGSGYTF

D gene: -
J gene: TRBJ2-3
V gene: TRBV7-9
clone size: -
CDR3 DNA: TGTGCCAGCAGTTACTCCGGGGTAGATACGCAGTATTTT
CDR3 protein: CASSYSGVDTQYF

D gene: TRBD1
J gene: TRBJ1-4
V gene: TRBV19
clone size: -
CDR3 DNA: TGTGCCAGTAGCACCCCGGGACAGATCCGTGAAAAACTGTTTTTT
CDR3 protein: CASSTPGQIREKLFF

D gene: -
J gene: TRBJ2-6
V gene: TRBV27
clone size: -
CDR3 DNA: TGTGCCAGCAGTTTCACATCTGGGGCCAACGTCCTGACTTTC
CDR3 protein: CASSFTSGANVLTF

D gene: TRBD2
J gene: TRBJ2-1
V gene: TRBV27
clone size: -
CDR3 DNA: TGTGCCAGCAGTTTAAATGTGGGACTAGCGGGAGGTAGAAAGTACAATGAGCAGTTCTTC
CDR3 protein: CASSLNVGLAGGRKYNEQFF

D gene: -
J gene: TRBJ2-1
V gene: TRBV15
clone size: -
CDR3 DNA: TGTGCCACCAGCCGGGGGTCTGCGGGATCGGGCTACAATGAGCAGTTCTTC
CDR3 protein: CATSRGSAGSGYNEQFF

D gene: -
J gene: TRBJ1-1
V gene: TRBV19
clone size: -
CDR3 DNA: TGTGCCAGTACCATAGGATCCAGGGTCTGGGGCACTGAAGCTTTCTTT
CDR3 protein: CASTIGSRVWGTEAFF

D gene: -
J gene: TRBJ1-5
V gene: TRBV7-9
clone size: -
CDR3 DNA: TGTGCCAGCAGCCGGGAGGGTGGCACACAGCCCCAGCATTTT
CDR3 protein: CASSREGGTQPQHF

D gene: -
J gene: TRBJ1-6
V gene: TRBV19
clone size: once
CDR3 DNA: TGTGCCAGTAGTCCCGTCCCGGGGGATTCACCCCTCCACTTT
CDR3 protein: CASSPVPGDSPLHF

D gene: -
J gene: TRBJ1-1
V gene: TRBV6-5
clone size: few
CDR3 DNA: TGTGCCAGCAGGGCGGGGCAGGGTGGTGAAGCTTTCTTT
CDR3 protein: CASRAGQGGEAFF

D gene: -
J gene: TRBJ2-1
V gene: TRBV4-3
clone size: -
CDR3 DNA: TGCGCCAGCAGCCAAACCCCCTCAGCGGCCGGCCCCTACAATGAGCAGTTCTTC
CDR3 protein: CASSQTPSAAGPYNEQFF

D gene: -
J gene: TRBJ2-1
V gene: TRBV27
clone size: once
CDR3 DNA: TGTGCCAGCAGTACCCTAGCGCGGCCCTACAATGAGCAGTTCTTC
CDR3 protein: CASSTLARPYNEQFF

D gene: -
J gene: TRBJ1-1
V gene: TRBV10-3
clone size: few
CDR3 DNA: TGTGCCATCAGTTCCGGGTTCCTCAGACGGTCCACTGAAGCTTTCTTT
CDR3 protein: CAISSGFLRRSTEAFF

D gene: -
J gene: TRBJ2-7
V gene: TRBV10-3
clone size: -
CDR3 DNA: TGTGCCATCAGTGAGTTAACTTCCCGGGACACCATCTACGAGCAGTACTTC
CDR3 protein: CAISELTSRDTIYEQYF

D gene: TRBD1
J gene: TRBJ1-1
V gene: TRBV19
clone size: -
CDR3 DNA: TGTGCCAGTAGTAAAGGACAGGGGGCAACTGAAGCTTTCTTT
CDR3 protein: CASSKGQGATEAFF

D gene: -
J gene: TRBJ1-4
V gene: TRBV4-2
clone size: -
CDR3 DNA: TGTGCCAGCAGCCAAGAATCGGCAGGGGAAGAAAAACTGTTTTTT
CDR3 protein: CASSQESAGEEKLFF